The 27 T cell receptor beta chains presented below share a single source sample, sequenced in a study of tumor-infiltrating lymphocytes in primary liver carcinoma. A primer matching the constant region was used to make TCR beta cDNA from 500 to 650 ng of total RNA. A slightly modified ARM-PCR protocol with three nested multiplex PCR rounds produced these TCR beta libraries. Investigators reported that the first two PCR rounds, at 10 cycles each, used TRBV1-TRBV30 forward primers with a C-beta reverse primer. TCRdb recomputed calls from the multiplex PCR reads with MiXCR, one row per CDR3 protein. The table includes about 200,000 distinct CDR3 sequences, 65% detected once. The researchers obtained blood RNA from unsorted whole blood and also extracted germline DNA. The sample taken for sequencing was peripheral blood. These receptors all stem from a woman in her sixties with primary liver carcinoma and hepatitis B virus infection.

The V and J genes are TRBV29-1 and TRBJ2-7; 8 bases are a match to TRBD2. Germline lookup yields CDR1 SQVTM and CDR2 ANQGSEA. V lost 4 bases, J lost 9 bases, and 14 bases stayed unmatched. This CDR3 has 14 residues. The CDR3 sequence: CSVAPTSDRYRQYF. In DNA form, the CDR3 reads TGCAGCGTTGCTCCGACTAGCGACCGCTACAGGCAGTACTTC.

To note about this clonotype: This may be a read error, as it is one base from a much larger clone. The chain couples TRBV6-2 or TRBV6-3 to TRBJ1-4; TRBD1 aligns across 10 bases. The CDR3 is 15 amino acids. Trimming removed 6 bases from V and 9 bases from J; junction bases left unmatched: 10. Per germline, CDR1 MNHEY and CDR2 SVGEGT. CDR3 loop: CASSPGQGLDKKLFF. DNA of the CDR3: TGTGCCAGCAGCCCGGGACAGGGGTTGGATAAAAAACTGTTTTTT.

The CDR3 nucleotides read TGTGCTAGTGGTATAGCGGGAGGGAGCTCCTACGAGCAGTACTTC. This gives the protein CASGIAGGSSYEQYF. This rearrangement joins TRBV12-5 to TRBJ2-7; 11 bases fit TRBD2. The CDR3 spans 15 residues. The germline gives CDR1 LGHNT, CDR2 FRNRAP. V was clipped by 5 bases and J by 0 bases; unmatched bases: 3.

V is TRBV29-1 and J is TRBJ2-7; 11 bases line up with TRBD2. The end of the DNA is better explained by TRBJ2-1, so the J call may be wrong. The V gene's germline CDR1 is SQVTM and CDR2 ANQGSEA. The CDR3 loop spans 13 amino acids. The CDR3, as DNA: TGCAGCGGTGGGACTAGCGGACCGCACGAGCAGTTCTTC. Residues: CSGGTSGPHEQFF.

Remarks on this clonotype: Without the conserved terminal phenylalanine or tryptophan, this CDR3 likely stems from a read error. The V call is TRBV11-2, the J call TRBJ2-2; TRBD2 is a possible D gene (6 bases). The CDR3 runs 14 residues. The germline V gene has CDR1 SGHAT and CDR2 FQNNGV. With 5 bases removed from V and 4 bases from J, the gap between germline ends came to 11 bases. The CDR3 DNA sequence: TGTGCCAGCAGCCGGAGGGGAACCACCGGGGAGCTGTTTCTT. As protein: CASSRRGTTGELFL.

This clonotype was counted once. The chain carries TRBV12-3 or TRBV12-4 and TRBJ1-2, with a possible D match to TRBD1 (6 bases). Trimming took off 6 bases at V and 2 bases at J, with 16 bases between the two ends. This CDR3 contains 15 residues. CDR3 sequence: CASRAGTRGNYGYTF. For the CDR3, the DNA is TGTGCCAGCAGGGCGGGGACACGGGGGAACTATGGCTACACCTTC.

Many counts were recorded for this clonotype. The V call is TRBV6-5, the J call TRBJ1-1; a weak D match, TRBD1 (5 bases). The CDR3 contains 14 residues. Germline V gene sequence: CDR1 MNHEY, CDR2 SVGAGI. Deletions cut 6 bases from V and 5 bases from J, with 16 bases between. Here the CDR3 reads CASSSARRGTEAFF. The CDR3 region has the DNA TGTGCCAGCAGCTCCGCCCGGCGGGGGACTGAAGCTTTCTTT.

The chain links TRBV2 to TRBJ2-7; 7 bases align to TRBD2. The junction had 16 bases not matched to a gene; V was cut back by 8 bases and J by 3 bases. This CDR3 has 16 amino acids. From germline, CDR1 is SNHLY and CDR2 FYNNEI. The CDR3 sequence is CASSKLSGTTLYEQYF. The DNA of the CDR3 is TGTGCCAGCTCAAAGCTCTCCGGGACTACCCTCTACGAGCAGTACTTC.

There are a few counts of this clonotype. This rearrangement joins TRBV28 to TRBJ2-1; D remains unclear. CDR1 and CDR2 (germline): MDHEN, SYDVKM. V was shortened by 2 bases and J by 9 bases, with 8 bases between the two germline ends. The CDR3 is 12 amino acids. The CDR3 spells CASSLPYREQFF. The DNA for the CDR3 is TGTGCCAGCAGTTTACCCTACCGTGAGCAGTTCTTC.

As for this clonotype: Here the CDR3 omits its conserved ending phenylalanine or tryptophan, so a read error is the likely source. It is unclear where the CDR3 begins or ends on the DNA, so no DNA is shown, and the CDR3 is as TCRdb lists it. The chain employs TRBV11-2 and TRBJ2-7; no DNA check was done on the table's D call, TRBD2. In germline, CDR1 is SGHAT, CDR2 FQNNGV. The length of the CDR3 is 15 amino acids, counting both ends. This chain's CDR3 is CARSLDRGLVPEQYL.

A note on this clonotype: Its ends do not fully match the called genes, so a read error is possible. As DNA, the CDR3 is TGTCCCAGCAGCTCTGGACTAGCGGGGAACTACGGGCAGTACTTC. It translates to CPSSSGLAGNYGQYF. The chain employs TRBV11-2 and TRBJ2-7; 12 positions match TRBD2. From germline, CDR1 is SGHAT and CDR2 FQNNGV. The CDR3 is 15 amino acids.

In regard to this clonotype: The final CDR3 position lacks the conserved phenylalanine or tryptophan, pointing to a likely read error. The chain carries TRBV12-3 or TRBV12-4 and TRBJ2-7; a weak D match, TRBD1 (6 bases). This CDR3 has 16 amino acids. V was trimmed by 6 bases and J by 2 bases, leaving 20 bases between them. CDR3 nucleotide sequence: TGTGCCAGCAGCTCCATGGGGGCGGTAGAAGCCTACGAGCAGTACTGC. Its protein is CASSSMGAVEAYEQYC.

Worth noting for this clonotype: A read error is possible here, since a much larger clone lies one base away. The chain employs TRBV6-6 and TRBJ2-5, with 7 nucleotides matching TRBD2. Per the germline V gene, CDR1 is MNHNY and CDR2 is SVGAGI (reference sequence). The CDR3 extends over 14 amino acids. The CDR3 DNA follows: TGTGCCAGCAGCGGTAGAGCGGGAAAAGAGACCCTGTACTTC. It encodes CASSGRAGKETLYF.

This clonotype was found a few times. One end of the junction fails to match germline, which may point to a read error. The CDR3 region has the DNA TGTACCAGCAGCCCCTCAGGATCTGCTGATACGCAGTATTTT. Translating it yields CTSSPSGSADTQYF. The chain links TRBV11-2 to TRBJ2-3, with no clear D. In germline, CDR1 is SGHAT, CDR2 FQNNGV. This CDR3 is built from 14 residues.

A remark on this clonotype: One base away lies a much larger clone, so this may be a sequencing read error. The J gene is TRBJ2-7, the V gene TRBV6-1; D gene ambiguous. The CDR3 is 14 amino acids. Germline assignment: CDR1 MNHNS and CDR2 SASEGT. The DNA of the CDR3 is TGTACCAGCAGTGAAGTCCCCAAAACCTACGAGCAGTACTTC. It specifies CTSSEVPKTYEQYF.

The chain has TRBV11-2 and TRBJ2-3, with 9 nucleotides matching TRBD1. This CDR3 spans 14 amino acids. CDR1 is SGHAT, CDR2 FQNNGV, per germline. With 5 bases clipped from V and 11 bases from J, the junction kept 11 bases outside the gene matches. CDR3 loop: CASSARQGGDMQYF. The CDR3 DNA reads as TGTGCCAGCAGCGCACGACAGGGGGGGGACATGCAGTATTTT.

The table lists this clonotype with a few counts. This sequence joins TRBV10-1 and TRBJ2-1; TRBD2 might be the D (5 bases). Germline loops: CDR1 WNHNN, CDR2 SYGVQD (reference sequence). Between the trimmed V and J ends, which lost 0 bases and 6 bases, there was a span of 15 bases. This CDR3 is 16 amino acids long. This chain's CDR3 is CASSESRASSGNEQFF. Here the CDR3 DNA reads TGCGCCAGCAGTGAGTCTAGGGCTAGCAGCGGCAATGAGCAGTTCTTC.

A single count supports this clonotype. This chain uses TRBV11-2 with TRBJ1-6, with D hard to call. In germline, CDR1 is SGHAT, CDR2 FQNNGV. The CDR3 extends over 14 amino acids. Trimming pared 7 bases from V and 8 bases from J, leaving 15 bases between. The CDR3 DNA sequence: TGTGCCAGCATCGCTAGCCTGGGCGATTCACCCCTCCACTTT. Translation: CASIASLGDSPLHF.

About this clonotype: A much larger clone lies a single base off, so this may be a read error. The chain combines TRBV14 with TRBJ2-2, with a weak D call TRBD2 (6 bases). CDR1 is SGHDN, CDR2 FVKESK, per germline. CDR3 length: 13 residues. The CDR3 here is CASSLRYTGGLFF. As DNA, the CDR3 is TGTGCCAGCAGCCTGCGTTACACCGGGGGGCTGTTTTTT.

For this clonotype: Germline and junction disagree at one end, which may indicate a read error. This rearrangement joins TRBV11-3 to TRBJ2-1, with 9 bases that match TRBD2. Per germline, CDR1 SGHNT and CDR2 YENEEA. The CDR3 is 17 residues long. The CDR3 loop is CASSSRLAANLYSEQFF. As DNA, the CDR3 is TGTGCCAGCAGCTCGAGACTAGCGGCTAACCTCTACAGTGAGCAGTTCTTC.

In the case of this clonotype: One end of the junction is discordant with germline, which a read error may explain. The V gene is TRBV7-9, the J gene TRBJ2-7; D possibly corresponds to TRBD2 (5 bases). Germline values: CDR1 SEHNR, CDR2 FQNEAQ (reference sequence). The CDR3 length is 11 residues. CDR3 sequence reads: CASSRLGERYF. DNA of the CDR3: TGTGCCAGCAGCCGACTCGGGGAGCGGTACTTC. Drawing the rest from reference TRBV7-9 and TRBJ2-7, the complete variable domain is DTGVSQNPRHKITKRGQNVTFRCDPISEHNRLYWYRQTLGQGPEFLTYFQNEAQLEKSRLLSDRFSAERPKGSFSTLEIQRTEQGDSAMYLCASSRLGERYFGPGTRLTVT.

About this clonotype: This may be a read error, as it is one base from a much larger clone. The chain links TRBV10-3 to TRBJ1-2; perhaps TRBD1 as D (5 bases). This CDR3 has 21 amino acids. Trimming pared 4 bases from V and 0 bases from J, leaving 30 bases between. From germline, CDR1 is ENHRY and CDR2 SYGVKD. CDR3 region: CAISAELGARTRGSPNYGYTF. The CDR3 bases are TGTGCCATCAGTGCGGAACTCGGGGCGCGGACAAGGGGTTCTCCTAACTATGGCTACACCTTC.

In this sample, this clonotype turned up a few times. The chain combines TRBV6-1 with TRBJ1-1; no firm D call. CDR3 length equals 13 residues. V was cut by 7 bases and J by 1 base, with 10 bases left in between. Germline V gene sequence: CDR1 MNHNS, CDR2 SASEGT. CDR3 loop: CASTQTRNTEAFF. The CDR3 DNA reads TGTGCCAGCACCCAGACGAGGAACACTGAAGCTTTCTTT.

This clonotype has only a few counts. The chain recombines TRBV6-1 with TRBJ2-4; D could derive from TRBD1 or TRBD2 (5 bases each). Trimming cost V 7 bases and J 0 bases, with 16 bases left between them. The CDR3 sequence is 16 residues long. Germline CDR1 and CDR2: MNHNS and SASEGT. The CDR3 spells CASTATGAVAKNIQYF. The DNA for the CDR3 is TGTGCCAGCACCGCAACCGGGGCAGTAGCCAAAAACATTCAGTACTTC.

This chain connects TRBV2 to TRBJ2-1; D tentatively reads TRBD1 or TRBD2 (6 bases each). Germline CDR1 SNHLY, CDR2 FYNNEI. Trimming removed 7 bases at V and 6 bases at J, with 13 bases between. The CDR3 spans 13 residues. The CDR3 DNA reads as TGTGCCAGCACGCGGGACACTCTCAATGAGCAGTTCTTC. This encodes CASTRDTLNEQFF.

V gene TRBV12-5 combines with J gene TRBJ2-2; D gene uncertain. CDR3 length: 14 amino acids. The ends were cut back, 5 bases at V and 1 base at J, with 8 bases in the middle. CDR1 LGHNT and CDR2 FRNRAP come from the germline V gene. CDR3 amino acids: CASGPPKNTGELFF. CDR3 coding DNA: TGTGCTAGTGGTCCCCCGAAGAACACCGGGGAGCTGTTTTTT.

The chain joins TRBV6-1 to TRBJ1-3; no clear D. The CDR3 has 13 residues. V was pared by 7 bases and J by 0 bases, with 7 bases between. Germline CDR1 reads MNHNS; CDR2 reads SASEGT. In DNA, the CDR3 is TGTGCCAGCATCGCGTACTCTGGAAACACCATATATTTT. Translation: CASIAYSGNTIYF.